This T cell receptor beta chain is drawn from a study of breast tumors, draining lymph nodes, adjacent tissues. The V end lost 3 bases, the J end lost 3 bases, and 8 bases lay between the germline ends. CDR3 length: 13 residues. Germline V gene lookup returns CDR1 MNHEY and CDR2 SMNVEV (reference sequence). The lymph nodes were axillary draining lymph nodes from breast cancer patients. This clonotype has more than one count but fewer than ten. MiXCR was run by TCRdb on the multiplex PCR reads, yielding one entry per CDR3 protein. Of 200,000 to 300,000 distinct CDR3 sequences listed, around 30% are singletons.

Sequenced sample: axillary lymph node tissue. This receptor was obtained from a female donor with breast cancer. Some clones in this sample may be carry-over from other donors' samples. The rearrangement joins TRBV27 to TRBJ1-2, with D uncertain. CDR3 DNA: TGTGCCAGCAGTTTTTGGGGAGACTATGGCTACACCTTC. Amino acids: CASSFWGDYGYTF.